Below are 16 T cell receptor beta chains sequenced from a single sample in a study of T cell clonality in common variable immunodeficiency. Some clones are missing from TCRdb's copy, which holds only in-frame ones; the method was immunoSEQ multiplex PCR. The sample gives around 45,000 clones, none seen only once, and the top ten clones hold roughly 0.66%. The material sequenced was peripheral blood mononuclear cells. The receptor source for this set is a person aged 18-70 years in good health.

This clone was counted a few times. CDR3 residues: CASSGFTEEETQYF. CDR3 DNA, as far as it was read: TGTGCCAGCAGCGGATTTACAGAGGAAGAGACC. The chain links TRBV7-9 to TRBJ2-5; D gene unclear. From the germline J gene comes the end of the CDR3, since the read stops 3 residues before it. Trimming left V 5 bases short and J 3 bases short, with 13 bases between. The CDR3 has 14 amino acids. The germline gives CDR1 SEHNR, CDR2 FQNEAQ (reference sequence).

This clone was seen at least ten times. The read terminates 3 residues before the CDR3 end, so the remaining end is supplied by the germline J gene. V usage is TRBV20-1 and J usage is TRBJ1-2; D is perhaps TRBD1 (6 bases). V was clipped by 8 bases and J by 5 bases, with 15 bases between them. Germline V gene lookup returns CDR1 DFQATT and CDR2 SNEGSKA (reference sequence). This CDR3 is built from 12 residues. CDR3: CSTSQGTYGYTF. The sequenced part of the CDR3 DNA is TGCAGTACGTCACAGGGAACTTATGGC.

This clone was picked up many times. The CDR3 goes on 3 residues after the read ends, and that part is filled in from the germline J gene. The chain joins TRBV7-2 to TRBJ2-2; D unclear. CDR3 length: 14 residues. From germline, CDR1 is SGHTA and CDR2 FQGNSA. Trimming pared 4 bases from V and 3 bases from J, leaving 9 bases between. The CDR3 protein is CASSSGPYTGELFF. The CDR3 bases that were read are TGTGCCAGCAGCTCTGGGCCCTACACCGGGGAG. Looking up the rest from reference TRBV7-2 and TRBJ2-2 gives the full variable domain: GAGVSQSPSNKVTEKGKDVELRCDPISGHTALYWYRQSLGQGLEFLIYFQGNSAPDKSGLPSDRFSAERTGGSVSTLTIQRTQQEDSAVYLCASSSGPYTGELFFGEGSRLTVL.

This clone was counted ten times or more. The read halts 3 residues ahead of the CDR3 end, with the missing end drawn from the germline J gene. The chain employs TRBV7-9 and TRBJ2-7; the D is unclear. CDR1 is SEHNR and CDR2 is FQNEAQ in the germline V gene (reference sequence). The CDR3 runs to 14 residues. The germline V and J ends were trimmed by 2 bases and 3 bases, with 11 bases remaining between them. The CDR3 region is CASSLSPVDYEQYF. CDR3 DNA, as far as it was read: TGTGCCAGCAGCTTAAGTCCGGTAGACTACGAG.

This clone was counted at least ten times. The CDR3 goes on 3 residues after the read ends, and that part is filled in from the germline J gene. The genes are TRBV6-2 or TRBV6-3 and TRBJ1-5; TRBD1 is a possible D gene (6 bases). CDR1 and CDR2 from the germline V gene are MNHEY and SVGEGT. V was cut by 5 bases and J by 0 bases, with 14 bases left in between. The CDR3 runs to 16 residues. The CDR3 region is CASSHRQEPSNQPQHF. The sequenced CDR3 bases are TGTGCCAGCAGTCACCGACAGGAACCTAGCAATCAGCCC.

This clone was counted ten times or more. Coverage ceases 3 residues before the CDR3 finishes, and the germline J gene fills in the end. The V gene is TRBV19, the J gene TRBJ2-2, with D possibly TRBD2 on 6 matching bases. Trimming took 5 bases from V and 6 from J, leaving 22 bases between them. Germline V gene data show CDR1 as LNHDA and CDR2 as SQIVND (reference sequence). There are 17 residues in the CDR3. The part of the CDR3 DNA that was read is TGTGCCAGTAGTCGCGGACTGGCGGGAATAATCTCCGGGGAG. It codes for CASSRGLAGIISGE. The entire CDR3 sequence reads CASSRGLAGIISGELFF.

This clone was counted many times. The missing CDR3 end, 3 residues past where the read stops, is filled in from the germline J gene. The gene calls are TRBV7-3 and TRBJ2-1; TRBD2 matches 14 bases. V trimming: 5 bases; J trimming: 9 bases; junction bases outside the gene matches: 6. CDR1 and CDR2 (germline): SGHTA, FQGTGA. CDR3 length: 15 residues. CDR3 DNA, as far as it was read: TGTGCCAGCAGCCTGACTAGCGGGGGGGCAGGTGAG. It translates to CASSLTSGGAGE. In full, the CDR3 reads CASSLTSGGAGEQFF. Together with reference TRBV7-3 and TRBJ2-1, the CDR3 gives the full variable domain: GAGVSQTPSNKVTEKGKYVELRCDPISGHTALYWYRQSLGQGPEFLIYFQGTGAADDSGLPNDRFFAVRPEGSVSTLKIQRTERGDSAVYLCASSLTSGGAGEQFFGPGTRLTVL.

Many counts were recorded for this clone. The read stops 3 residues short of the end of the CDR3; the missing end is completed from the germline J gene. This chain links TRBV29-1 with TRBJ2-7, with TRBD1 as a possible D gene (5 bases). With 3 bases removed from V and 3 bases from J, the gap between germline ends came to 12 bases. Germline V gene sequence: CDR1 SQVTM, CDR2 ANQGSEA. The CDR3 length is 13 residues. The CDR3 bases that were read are TGCAGCGTTGACCAGGGTTTAGGCTACGAG. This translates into CSVDQGLGYE. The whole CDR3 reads CSVDQGLGYEQYF.

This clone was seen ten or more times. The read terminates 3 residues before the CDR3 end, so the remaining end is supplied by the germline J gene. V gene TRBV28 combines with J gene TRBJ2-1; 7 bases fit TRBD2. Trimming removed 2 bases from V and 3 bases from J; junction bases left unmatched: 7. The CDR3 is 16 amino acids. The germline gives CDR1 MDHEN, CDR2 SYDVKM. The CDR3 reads CASSLGLAVGYNEQFF. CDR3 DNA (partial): TGTGCCAGCAGTTTAGGGCTAGCGGTTGGCTACAATGAG.

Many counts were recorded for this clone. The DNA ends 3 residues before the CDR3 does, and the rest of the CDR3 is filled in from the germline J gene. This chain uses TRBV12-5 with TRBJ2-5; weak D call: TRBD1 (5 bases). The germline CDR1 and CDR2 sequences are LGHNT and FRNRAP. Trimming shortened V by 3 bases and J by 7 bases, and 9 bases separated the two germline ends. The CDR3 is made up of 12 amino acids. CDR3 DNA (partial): TGTGCTAGTGGTTTTCAGGGAAGGACC. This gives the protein CASGFQGRT. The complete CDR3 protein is CASGFQGRTQYF.

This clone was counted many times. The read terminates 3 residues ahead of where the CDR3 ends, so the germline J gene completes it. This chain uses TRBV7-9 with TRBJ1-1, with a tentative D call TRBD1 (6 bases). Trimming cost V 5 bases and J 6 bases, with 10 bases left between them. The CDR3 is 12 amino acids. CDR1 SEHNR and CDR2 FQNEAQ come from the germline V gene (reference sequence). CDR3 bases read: TGTGCCAGCAGCGGGTGGACAGCTGAA. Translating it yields CASSGWTAE. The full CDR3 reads CASSGWTAEAFF. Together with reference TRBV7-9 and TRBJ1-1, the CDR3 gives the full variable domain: DTGVSQNPRHKITKRGQNVTFRCDPISEHNRLYWYRQTLGQGPEFLTYFQNEAQLEKSRLLSDRFSAERPKGSFSTLEIQRTEQGDSAMYLCASSGWTAEAFFGQGTRLTVV.

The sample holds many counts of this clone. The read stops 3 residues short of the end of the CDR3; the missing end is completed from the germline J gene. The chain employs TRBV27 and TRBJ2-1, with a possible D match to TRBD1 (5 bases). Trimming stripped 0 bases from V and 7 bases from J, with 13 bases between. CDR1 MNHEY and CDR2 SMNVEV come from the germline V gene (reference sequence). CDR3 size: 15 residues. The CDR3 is CASSLSLAGLNEQFF. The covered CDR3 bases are TGTGCCAGCAGTTTATCGTTGGCAGGGCTTAATGAG.

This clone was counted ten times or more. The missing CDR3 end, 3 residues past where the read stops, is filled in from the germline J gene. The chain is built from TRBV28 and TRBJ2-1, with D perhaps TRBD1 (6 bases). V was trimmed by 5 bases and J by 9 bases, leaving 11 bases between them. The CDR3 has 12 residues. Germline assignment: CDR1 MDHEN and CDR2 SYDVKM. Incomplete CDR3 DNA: TGTGCCAGCAGTGCGACAGGTCTTGAG. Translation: CASSATGLE. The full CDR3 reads CASSATGLEQFF.

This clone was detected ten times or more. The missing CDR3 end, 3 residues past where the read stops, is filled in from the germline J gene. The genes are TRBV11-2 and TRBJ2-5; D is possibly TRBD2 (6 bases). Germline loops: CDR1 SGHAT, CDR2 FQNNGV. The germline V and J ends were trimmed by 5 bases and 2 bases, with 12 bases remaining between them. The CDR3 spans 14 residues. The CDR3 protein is CASSTTSSQETQYF. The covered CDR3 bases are TGTGCCAGCAGCACCACTAGCAGTCAAGAGACC.

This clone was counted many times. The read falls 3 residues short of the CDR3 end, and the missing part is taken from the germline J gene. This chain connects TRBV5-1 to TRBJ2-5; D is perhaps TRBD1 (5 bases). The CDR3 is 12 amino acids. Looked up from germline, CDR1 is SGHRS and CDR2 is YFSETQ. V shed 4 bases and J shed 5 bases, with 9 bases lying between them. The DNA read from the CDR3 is TGCGCCAGCAGCCTCACAGGCGAGACC. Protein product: CASSLTGET. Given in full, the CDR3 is CASSLTGETQYF.

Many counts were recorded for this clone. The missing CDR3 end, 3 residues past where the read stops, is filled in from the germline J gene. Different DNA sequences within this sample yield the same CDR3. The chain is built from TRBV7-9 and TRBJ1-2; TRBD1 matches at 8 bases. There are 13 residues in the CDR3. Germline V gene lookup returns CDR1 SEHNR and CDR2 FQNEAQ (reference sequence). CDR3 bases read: TGTGCCAGCAGCTTAAGCAGGGGGCCCGGC. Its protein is CASSLSRGPG. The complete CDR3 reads CASSLSRGPGYTF. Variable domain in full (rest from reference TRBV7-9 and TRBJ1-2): DTGVSQNPRHKITKRGQNVTFRCDPISEHNRLYWYRQTLGQGPEFLTYFQNEAQLEKSRLLSDRFSAERPKGSFSTLEIQRTEQGDSAMYLCASSLSRGPGYTFGSGTRLTVV.